The subject of this entry is one T cell receptor (beta chain). This sample was included in a study of blood T cell repertoires in COVID-19. Study at large: Sites across the United States, Italy and Spain contributed samples from acute and convalescent COVID-19.

The table came from immunoSEQ multiplex PCR; TCRdb's copy has only in-frame clones and leaves some out. The table shows around 260,000 clones, with 75% to 90% occurring only once. The clonotype comes from a man under 40 with active or convalescent COVID-19. The sequenced sample was peripheral blood.

In nucleotides, the CDR3 is TGTGCCAGCAGTGAAGGGCAGGGGGTCGAAAACATTCAGTACTTC. Amino acid sequence: CASSEGQGVENIQYF. This sequence joins TRBV2 and TRBJ2-4; TRBD1 agrees at 7 bases. CDR3 length: 15 amino acids. V dropped 1 base and J dropped 5; count of bases not matched to a gene: 5. CDR1 is SNHLY and CDR2 is FYNNEI in the germline V gene.